Below are 22 T cell receptor beta chains sequenced from a single sample in a study of T cell responses to AZD1222 COVID-19 vaccine (dated by TCRdb to the early 2020s). The time point label, as the study defines it: baseline before first vaccination. Library prep was done by the immunoSEQ multiplex PCR assay. TCRdb's version of the immuneACCESS table is confined to in-frame rearrangements and falls short of the full clone set. An unresolved V gene accounts for under half of the shortfall where checked; the remainder is of unknown origin. The sample table shows approximately 150,000 clones, and roughly nine tenths are seen once. The ten largest clones represent roughly 4.7% of the sample. Sequenced material: peripheral blood, taken on day 0 of AZD1222 vaccination. The receptors were sampled from an adult in good health.

The chain couples TRBV19 to TRBJ1-5, with 7 positions matching TRBD1. CDR3 length: 19 residues. The V segment lost 2 bases and the J segment 0 bases; nucleotides outside the gene matches: 13. Germline CDR1 and CDR2: LNHDA and SQIVND (reference sequence). Here the CDR3 DNA reads TGTGCCAGTAGTATACTTGGGCAGGGGGGCAGTTTTAGCAATCAGCCCCAGCATTTT. It encodes CASSILGQGGSFSNQPQHF.

The V and J genes are TRBV9 and TRBJ1-3; 8 bases map to TRBD1. The CDR3 length is 16 residues. V was clipped by 2 bases and J by 0 bases; unmatched bases: 4. Germline CDR1 is SGDLS and CDR2 is YYNGEE. The CDR3 protein is CASSVRTGNSGNTIYF. CDR3 bases: TGTGCCAGCAGCGTTAGGACAGGGAACTCTGGAAACACCATATATTTT.

The chain links TRBV25-1 to TRBJ2-5; no clear D gene. The CDR3 spans 12 residues. From germline, CDR1 is MGHDK and CDR2 SYGVNS. V was pared by 4 bases and J by 1 base, with 4 bases between. The CDR3 DNA reads as TGTGCCAGCAGTGCGGGCCAAGAGACCCAGTACTTC. This encodes CASSAGQETQYF.

V usage is TRBV28 and J usage is TRBJ1-5, with 9 bases aligning to TRBD1. Losses at the gene ends were 2 bases for V and 7 bases for J; bases not matched to a gene: 12. The CDR3 length is 17 residues. From germline, CDR1 is MDHEN and CDR2 SYDVKM. CDR3 residues: CASSLSWDRDSRQPQHF. The CDR3 region has the DNA TGTGCCAGCAGTTTAAGTTGGGACAGGGATTCGAGGCAGCCCCAGCATTTT.

CDR3 region: CSVEGGRAVDTQYF. In DNA form, the CDR3 reads TGCAGCGTTGAGGGCGGGAGGGCCGTGGATACGCAGTATTTT. The chain carries TRBV29-1 and TRBJ2-3; 9 nucleotides align to TRBD2. With 3 bases clipped from V and 6 bases from J, the junction kept 7 bases outside the gene matches. The CDR3 covers 14 residues. Germline assignment: CDR1 SQVTM and CDR2 ANQGSEA.

V gene TRBV28 combines with J gene TRBJ1-1; possible D gene TRBD1, 6 bases. CDR1 and CDR2 from the germline V gene are MDHEN and SYDVKM. V was trimmed by 10 bases and J by 0 bases, leaving 12 bases between them. The CDR3 spans 13 residues. CDR3: CATQTGMNTEAFF. CDR3 bases: TGTGCCACACAGACAGGAATGAACACTGAAGCTTTCTTT.

The V gene is TRBV5-1, the J gene TRBJ1-2, with D unresolved. The V end lost 3 bases, the J end lost 5 bases, and 8 bases lay between the germline ends. Germline lookup yields CDR1 SGHRS and CDR2 YFSETQ. The CDR3 loop spans 12 amino acids. The CDR3 DNA follows: TGCGCCAGCAGCTGGGGAGAGTATGGCTACACCTTC. Its protein product is CASSWGEYGYTF. Filled out from reference TRBV5-1 and TRBJ1-2, the complete variable domain reads KAGVTQTPRYLIKTRGQQVTLSCSPISGHRSVSWYQQTPGQGLQFLFEYFSETQRNKGNFPGRFSGRQFSNSRSEMNVSTLELGDSALYLCASSWGEYGYTFGSGTRLTVV.

The V gene is TRBV28, the J gene TRBJ1-1; 8 nucleotides align to TRBD1. V lost 7 bases and J lost 6; bases outside the gene matches: 7. Germline-derived CDR1 and CDR2 are MDHEN and SYDVKM. The CDR3 consists of 13 residues. In DNA, the CDR3 is TGTGCCAGCATCCCTGGACAGGGCGCTGAAGCTTTCTTT. Translating it yields CASIPGQGAEAFF. Filled out from reference TRBV28 and TRBJ1-1, the complete variable domain reads DVKVTQSSRYLVKRTGEKVFLECVQDMDHENMFWYRQDPGLGLRLIYFSYDVKMKEKGDIPEGYSVSREKKERFSLILESASTNQTSMYLCASIPGQGAEAFFGQGTRLTVV.

The rearrangement joins TRBV3-1 (or the pseudogene TRBV3-2) to TRBJ2-1; D not resolved. The CDR3 extends over 15 amino acids. Per the germline V gene, CDR1 is LGHDT and CDR2 is YNNKEL (reference sequence). Deletions cut 1 base from V and 2 bases from J, with 9 bases between. The CDR3 DNA follows: TGTGCCAGCAGCCAAGGTGGCCAGACCTACAATGAGCAGTTCTTC. Protein product: CASSQGGQTYNEQFF.

This clone was recorded once. V gene TRBV6-5 combines with J gene TRBJ2-7, with D possibly TRBD2 on 6 matching bases. Germline CDR1 MNHEY, CDR2 SVGAGI. The CDR3 length is 14 residues. The germline V and J ends were trimmed by 8 bases and 3 bases, with 17 bases remaining between them. CDR3 amino acids: CASGSHGSGYEQYF. For the CDR3, the DNA is TGTGCCAGCGGCTCTCACGGGAGTGGCTACGAGCAGTACTTC.

This chain connects TRBV6-2 or TRBV6-3 to TRBJ2-7; no definite D call. Between the trimmed V and J ends, which lost 2 bases and 7 bases, there was a span of 6 bases. Looked up from germline, CDR1 is MNHEY and CDR2 is SVGEGT. The CDR3 totals 11 residues. CDR3 residues: CASSYQGEQYF. CDR3 sequence (DNA): TGTGCCAGCAGTTACCAAGGGGAGCAGTACTTC.

This chain links TRBV28 with TRBJ2-5; perhaps TRBD1 as D (5 bases). This CDR3 is built from 14 residues. V was trimmed by 7 bases and J by 0 bases, leaving 12 bases between them. Germline assignment: CDR1 MDHEN and CDR2 SYDVKM. The CDR3 coding sequence is TGTGCCAGCAAAACTTACAGGTACCAAGAGACCCAGTACTTC. Translating gives CASKTYRYQETQYF.

The rearrangement links TRBV28 to TRBJ1-5; tentative D call: TRBD1 (5 bases). CDR1 is MDHEN, CDR2 SYDVKM, per germline. Between the trimmed V and J ends, which lost 7 bases and 8 bases, there was a span of 15 bases. This CDR3 has 13 residues. CDR3 residues: CASNGGSEKPQHF. CDR3 coding DNA: TGTGCCAGCAACGGGGGGTCAGAAAAGCCCCAGCATTTT.

A word on this clone: The sample has other DNA sequences that encode this CDR3 too. V usage is TRBV5-1 and J usage is TRBJ2-5; TRBD1 matches 7 bases. The J segment lost 5 bases and the V segment lost 3 bases, leaving 4 bases of the junction unmatched. The germline V gene encodes CDR1 SGHRS and CDR2 YFSETQ. The CDR3 sequence is 13 residues long. The CDR3 DNA reads TGCGCCAGCAGCTCAGGGACAGCTGAGACCCAGTACTTC. Protein: CASSSGTAETQYF.

The gene calls are TRBV2 and TRBJ1-3; D may be TRBD1 (6 bases). Germline V gene lookup returns CDR1 SNHLY and CDR2 FYNNEI. The CDR3 has 15 amino acids. V dropped 2 bases and J dropped 5 bases, with 13 bases sitting between them. The CDR3 region has the DNA TGTGCCAGCAGTGAATCCACAGGGAGGAGAAACACCATATATTTT. Protein: CASSESTGRRNTIYF.

The rearrangement joins TRBV27 to TRBJ2-1; the match to TRBD1 covers 7 bases. Per germline, CDR1 MNHEY and CDR2 SMNVEV (reference sequence). V shed 5 bases, J shed 3 bases, and the junction held 1 base outside the gene matches. This CDR3 contains 13 residues. The CDR3 nucleotides are TGTGCCAGCAGTCGGACAGGCTACAATGAGCAGTTCTTC. It specifies CASSRTGYNEQFF.

The rearrangement uses TRBV2 and TRBJ2-7; D is unclear. This CDR3 comprises 12 residues. Per germline, CDR1 SNHLY and CDR2 FYNNEI. V was cut by 4 bases and J by 10 bases, with 14 bases left in between. DNA of the CDR3: TGTGCCAGCAGTGGGGCGCGCTTAAATCAGTACTTC. The encoded protein is CASSGARLNQYF.

This chain connects TRBV6-2 or TRBV6-3 to TRBJ1-1; D remains unclear. The germline CDR1 and CDR2 sequences are MNHEY and SVGEGT. The V end lost 0 bases, the J end lost 0 bases, and 8 bases lay between the germline ends. The CDR3 is 15 residues long. This CDR3 reads CASSYSMELNTEAFF. The CDR3 DNA reads TGTGCCAGCAGTTACTCGATGGAATTGAACACTGAAGCTTTCTTT.

This clone was observed a handful of times. This chain uses TRBV29-1 with TRBJ1-2; no firm D call. V was shortened by 5 bases and J by 4 bases, with 8 bases between the two germline ends. The CDR3 is made up of 11 amino acids. CDR1 and CDR2 (germline): SQVTM, ANQGSEA. In nucleotides, the CDR3 is TGCAGCGTTTACCGAATCTATGGCTACACCTTC. Translation gives CSVYRIYGYTF.

The chain links TRBV10-3 to TRBJ1-4; 7 bases fit TRBD1. This CDR3 is built from 14 residues. The V and J ends lost 6 bases and 7 bases, in that order; junction bases with no gene match: 8. Germline V gene lookup returns CDR1 ENHRY and CDR2 SYGVKD. This chain's CDR3 is CAIRQQGRVEKLFF. In DNA form, the CDR3 reads TGTGCCATCAGGCAACAGGGGCGGGTTGAAAAACTGTTTTTT.

V usage is TRBV2 and J usage is TRBJ1-2, with a possible D match to TRBD1 (5 bases). Germline assignment: CDR1 SNHLY and CDR2 FYNNEI. The CDR3 totals 14 residues. The V end was cut by 1 base, the J end by 4 bases, with 10 bases between. This chain's CDR3 is CASSEDVGGYGYTF. The CDR3 nucleotides are TGTGCCAGCAGTGAAGATGTGGGGGGCTATGGCTACACCTTC.

The sample holds a few counts of this clone. CDR3 protein: CASSTQQGAEAFF. The CDR3 DNA follows: TGTGCCAGTAGTACGCAACAGGGAGCTGAAGCTTTCTTT. The V and J genes are TRBV19 and TRBJ1-1, with D maybe TRBD1 (6 bases). The ends were cut back, 4 bases at V and 6 bases at J, with 12 bases in the middle. The CDR3 loop spans 13 amino acids. Looked up from germline, CDR1 is LNHDA and CDR2 is SQIVND (reference sequence).